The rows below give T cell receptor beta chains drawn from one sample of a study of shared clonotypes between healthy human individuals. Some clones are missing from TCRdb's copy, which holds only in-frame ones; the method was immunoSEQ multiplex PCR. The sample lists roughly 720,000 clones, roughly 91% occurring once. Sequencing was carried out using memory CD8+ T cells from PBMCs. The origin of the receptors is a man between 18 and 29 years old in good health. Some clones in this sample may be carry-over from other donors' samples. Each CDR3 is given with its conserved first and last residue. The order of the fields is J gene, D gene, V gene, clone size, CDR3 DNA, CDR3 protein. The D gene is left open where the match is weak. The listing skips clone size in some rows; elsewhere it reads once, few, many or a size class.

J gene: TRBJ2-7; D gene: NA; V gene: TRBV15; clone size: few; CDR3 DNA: TGTGCCACCAGCAGACTAGGGGAAAGGACGGGAGAAGCTATTTACGAGCAGTACTTC; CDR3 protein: CATSRLGERTGEAIYEQYF
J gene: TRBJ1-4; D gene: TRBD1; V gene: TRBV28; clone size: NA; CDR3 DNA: TGTGCCAGCACAGGGACAGGGGAGATGAGACTGTTTTTT; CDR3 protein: CASTGTGEMRLFF
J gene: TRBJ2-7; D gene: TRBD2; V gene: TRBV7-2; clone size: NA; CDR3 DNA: TGTGCCAGCAGCTTCTGGGAGGGACCCTACGAGCAGTACTTC; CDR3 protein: CASSFWEGPYEQYF
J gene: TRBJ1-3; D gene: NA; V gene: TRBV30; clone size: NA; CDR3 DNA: TGTGCCTGGAAAACTGGAAACACCATATATTTT; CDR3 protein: CAWKTGNTIYF
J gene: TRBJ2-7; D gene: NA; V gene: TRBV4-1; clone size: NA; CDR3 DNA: TGCGCCAGCAGCCAGGGCACGGGGGAGCAGTACTTC; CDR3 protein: CASSQGTGEQYF
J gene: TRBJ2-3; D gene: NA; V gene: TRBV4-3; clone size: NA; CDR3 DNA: TGCGCCAGCAGCCAATCGTCCGGTCCTAGCACAGATACGCAGTATTTT; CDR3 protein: CASSQSSGPSTDTQYF
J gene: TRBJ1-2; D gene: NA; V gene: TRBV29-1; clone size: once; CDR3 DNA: TGCAGCGTTGAAGAAAGGGAGGGCAGTAACTATGGCTACACCTTC; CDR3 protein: CSVEEREGSNYGYTF
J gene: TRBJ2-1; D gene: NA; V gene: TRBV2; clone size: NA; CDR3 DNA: TGTGCCAGCAGTGATAATCCCGGGACACCAACCCCAGCCCATGAGCAGTTCTTC; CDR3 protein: CASSDNPGTPTPAHEQFF
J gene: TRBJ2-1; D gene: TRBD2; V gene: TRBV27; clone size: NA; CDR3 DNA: TGTGCCAGCAGTTTATCGCCCAGCGGGAGTGTCAATGAGCAGTTCTTC; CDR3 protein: CASSLSPSGSVNEQFF
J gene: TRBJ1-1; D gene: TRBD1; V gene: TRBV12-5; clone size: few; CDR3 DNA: TGTGCTAGTGGCTTGGACGACAGGGTCACCGCTGAAGCTTTCTTT; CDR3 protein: CASGLDDRVTAEAFF
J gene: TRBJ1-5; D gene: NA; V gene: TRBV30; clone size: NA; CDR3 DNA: TGTGCCTGTGATTCGCAGAGTTCGGATCAGCCCCAGCATTTT; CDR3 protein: CACDSQSSDQPQHF
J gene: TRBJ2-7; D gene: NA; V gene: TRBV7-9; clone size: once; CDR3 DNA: TGTGCCAGCAGCTTAGCGGGCGTTGGTAGCGGAACCTCCTACGAGCAGTACTTC; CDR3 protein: CASSLAGVGSGTSYEQYF
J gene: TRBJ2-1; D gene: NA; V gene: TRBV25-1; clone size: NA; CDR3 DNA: TGTGCCAGCAGTGAATTCGGTGTACATGAGCAGTTCTTC; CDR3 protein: CASSEFGVHEQFF
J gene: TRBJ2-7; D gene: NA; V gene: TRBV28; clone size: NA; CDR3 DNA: TGTGCCAGCAGTTTTCGCGAGCAGTACTTC; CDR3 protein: CASSFREQYF
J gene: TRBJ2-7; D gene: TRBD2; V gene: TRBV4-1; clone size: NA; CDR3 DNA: TGCGCCAGCAGCCACCCCGGGACTACGGCCTACGAGCAGTACTTC; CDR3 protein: CASSHPGTTAYEQYF
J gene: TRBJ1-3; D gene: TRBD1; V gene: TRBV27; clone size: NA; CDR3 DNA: TGTGCCAGCAGGCGGACAGGGCCTTCTGGAAACACCATATATTTT; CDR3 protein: CASRRTGPSGNTIYF
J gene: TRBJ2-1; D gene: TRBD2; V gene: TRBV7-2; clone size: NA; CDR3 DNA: TGTGCCAGCAGCTTACAGCGGGGTCCCCCCAATGAGCAGTTCTTC; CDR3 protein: CASSLQRGPPNEQFF
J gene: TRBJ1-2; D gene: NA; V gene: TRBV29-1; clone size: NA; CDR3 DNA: TGCAGCGTTTTTGGGGAGGATGGCTACACCTTC; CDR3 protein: CSVFGEDGYTF
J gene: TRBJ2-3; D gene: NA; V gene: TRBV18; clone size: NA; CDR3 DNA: TGTGCCAGCTCACCACCGAGGGTTGGCTCTCCAAGAGCAGATACGCAGTATTTT; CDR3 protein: CASSPPRVGSPRADTQYF
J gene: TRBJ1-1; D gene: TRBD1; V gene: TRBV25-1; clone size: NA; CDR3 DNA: TGTGCCAGCAGTGATGGGGAGGAGGGGGCTGGTACTGAAGCTTTCTTT; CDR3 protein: CASSDGEEGAGTEAFF
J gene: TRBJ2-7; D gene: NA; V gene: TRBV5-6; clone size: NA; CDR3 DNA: TGTGCCAGCAGCTTGCCGCAGAGGGACCGTTACGAGCAGTACTTC; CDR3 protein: CASSLPQRDRYEQYF
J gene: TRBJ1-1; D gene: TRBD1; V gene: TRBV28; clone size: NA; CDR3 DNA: TGTGCCAGCAGGAACCCCAGGGGGCTTACTGAAGCTTTCTTT; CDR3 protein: CASRNPRGLTEAFF